This T cell receptor beta chain was sequenced during a study of identical twins. General study points: Abundant beta clonotypes from cord blood had fewer insertions, unlike memory repertoires, which showed none. The authors noted that invariant MAIT and iNKT cells could partly confound zero-insertion analyses.

A template switching step contributed a universal primer site, while unique molecular identifiers were present in the cDNA. Each CDR3 protein gets one entry after TCRdb re-called the 5' RACE reads with MiXCR. This sample has fewer than 500,000 distinct CDR3 sequences, with roughly an eighth found just once. The germline gives CDR1 SGHRS, CDR2 YFSETQ. Trimming took off 0 bases at V and 4 bases at J, with 16 bases between the two ends. The CDR3 totals 16 residues. This clonotype showed up just once. Its antigen is undetermined. This sample also belongs to another study, concerning yellow fever vaccine responses in identical twins.

This clonotype was obtained from a woman in her late teens or twenties in good health. The specimen was CD4+ T cells sorted from blood. This rearrangement joins TRBV5-1 to TRBJ1-2; TRBD1 is a possible D gene (5 bases). CDR3 region: CASSLAGKTATYGYTF. In DNA, the CDR3 is TGCGCCAGCAGCTTGGCCGGAAAGACAGCAACCTATGGCTACACCTTC.